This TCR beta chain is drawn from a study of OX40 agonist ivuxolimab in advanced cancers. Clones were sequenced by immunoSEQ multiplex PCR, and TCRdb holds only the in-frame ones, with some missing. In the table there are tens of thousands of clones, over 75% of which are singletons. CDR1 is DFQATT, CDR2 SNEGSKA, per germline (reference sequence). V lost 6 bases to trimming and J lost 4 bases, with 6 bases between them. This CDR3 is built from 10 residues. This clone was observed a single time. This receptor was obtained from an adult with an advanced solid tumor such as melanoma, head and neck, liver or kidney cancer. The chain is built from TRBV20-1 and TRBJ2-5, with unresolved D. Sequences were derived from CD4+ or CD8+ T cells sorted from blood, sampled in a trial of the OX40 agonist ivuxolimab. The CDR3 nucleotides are TGCAGTGCGATTACAGAGACCCAGTACTTC. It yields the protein CSAITETQYF.